The rows below give T cell receptor beta chains drawn from one sample of a study of a mutant IDH1 vaccine in newly diagnosed glioma. The protocol was immunoSEQ multiplex PCR, while the TCRdb copy is restricted to in-frame clones and leaves out a portion. The sample shows some 87,000 clones, approximately 75% of them seen only once. For these TCRs, the target antigens are not known. The sample was PBMCs, taken from a glioma patient whose treatment included an IDH1 peptide vaccine. All receptors come from a man in his forties with glioma. Both conserved end residues are part of each CDR3. A D gene is named only where the DNA matches it firmly. Part of the rows lack a size; the others show once, few, many or a class for expanded clones.

cdr3_aa: CSVAGGTYEQYF
cdr3_nt: TGCAGCGTTGCAGGGGGTACCTACGAGCAGTACTTC
d_call: TRBD1
clone_size: -
v_call: TRBV29-1
j_call: TRBJ2-7

cdr3_aa: CASSTQPLLPGSTYEQYF
cdr3_nt: TGTGCCAGCAGCACCCAACCGCTCCTCCCGGGCAGTACCTACGAGCAGTACTTC
d_call: -
clone_size: -
v_call: TRBV11-2
j_call: TRBJ2-7

cdr3_aa: CASSPLGGGEQYF
cdr3_nt: TGTGCCAGCTCACCCTTAGGGGGAGGCGAGCAGTACTTC
d_call: -
clone_size: -
v_call: TRBV18
j_call: TRBJ2-7

cdr3_aa: CASSQDRGGGADTQYF
cdr3_nt: TGTGCCAGCAGCCAAGATCGTGGCGGGGGGGCAGATACGCAGTATTTT
d_call: TRBD2
clone_size: -
v_call: TRBV4-2
j_call: TRBJ2-3

cdr3_aa: CASSGDVAEAFF
cdr3_nt: TGTGCCAGCAGCGGGGACGTAGCTGAAGCTTTCTTT
d_call: -
clone_size: -
v_call: TRBV7-8
j_call: TRBJ1-1

cdr3_aa: CASSEGLDYYEQYF
cdr3_nt: TGTGCCAGCAGCGAGGGACTTGACTACTACGAGCAGTACTTC
d_call: -
clone_size: -
v_call: TRBV7-9
j_call: TRBJ2-7

cdr3_aa: CASYSYKTGELFF
cdr3_nt: TGTGCCAGCTATTCTTACAAGACCGGGGAGCTGTTTTTT
d_call: -
clone_size: few
v_call: TRBV18
j_call: TRBJ2-2

cdr3_aa: CASSPRDSASYNEQFF
cdr3_nt: TGTGCCAGCAGCCCCCGGGACAGCGCCTCCTACAATGAGCAGTTCTTC
d_call: TRBD1
clone_size: once
v_call: TRBV7-8
j_call: TRBJ2-1

cdr3_aa: CASSLGQGASQPQHF
cdr3_nt: TGCGCCAGCAGCCTCGGACAGGGGGCGAGTCAGCCCCAGCATTTT
d_call: TRBD1
clone_size: -
v_call: TRBV4-1
j_call: TRBJ1-5

cdr3_aa: CASSEDRANTEAFF
cdr3_nt: TGTGCCAGCAGTGAAGACAGGGCAAACACTGAAGCTTTCTTT
d_call: -
clone_size: few
v_call: TRBV6-1
j_call: TRBJ1-1

cdr3_aa: CASRGQQDGYTF
cdr3_nt: TGTGCCAGCAGAGGACAGCAAGATGGCTACACCTTC
d_call: -
clone_size: -
v_call: TRBV28
j_call: TRBJ1-2

cdr3_aa: CASSLTGPRELFF
cdr3_nt: TGTGCCAGCAGCCTTACAGGGCCCAGGGAACTGTTTTTT
d_call: -
clone_size: -
v_call: TRBV7-8
j_call: TRBJ1-4

cdr3_aa: CATSGFGTLYSNQPQHF
cdr3_nt: TGTGCCACCAGCGGATTCGGGACCCTTTATAGCAATCAGCCCCAGCATTTT
d_call: -
clone_size: -
v_call: TRBV15
j_call: TRBJ1-5

cdr3_aa: CASSVDAEEYGYTF
cdr3_nt: TGTGCCAGCAGCGTAGATGCAGAAGAGTATGGCTACACCTTC
d_call: -
clone_size: -
v_call: TRBV9
j_call: TRBJ1-2

cdr3_aa: CASSLSGSPTLFF
cdr3_nt: TGTGCCAGCAGTTTATCGGGCAGCCCGACCCTGTTTTTT
d_call: -
clone_size: -
v_call: TRBV27
j_call: TRBJ2-2

cdr3_aa: CASSEASAAWHNEKLFF
cdr3_nt: TGTGCCAGCAGTGAAGCGTCCGCCGCGTGGCATAATGAAAAACTGTTTTTT
d_call: -
clone_size: few
v_call: TRBV6-1
j_call: TRBJ1-4

cdr3_aa: CASSLFQGSDTQYF
cdr3_nt: TGTGCCAGCAGTTTATTTCAGGGGTCAGATACGCAGTATTTT
d_call: -
clone_size: -
v_call: TRBV6-5
j_call: TRBJ2-3

cdr3_aa: CASSLDSYGYTF
cdr3_nt: TGTGCCAGCAGCCTAGACAGCTATGGCTACACCTTC
d_call: -
clone_size: -
v_call: TRBV7-8
j_call: TRBJ1-2

cdr3_aa: CASSQDLGTFLNYGYTF
cdr3_nt: TGCGCCAGCAGCCAAGATCTTGGGACATTCCTTAACTATGGCTACACCTTC
d_call: -
clone_size: -
v_call: TRBV4-3
j_call: TRBJ1-2

cdr3_aa: CASSLEPGNEQFF
cdr3_nt: TGTGCCAGCAGCTTGGAACCTGGTAATGAGCAGTTCTTC
d_call: -
clone_size: -
v_call: TRBV5-4
j_call: TRBJ2-1

cdr3_aa: CASSYRSFGTDTQYF
cdr3_nt: TGTGCCAGCAGCTATAGGTCGTTCGGCACAGATACGCAGTATTTT
d_call: -
clone_size: once
v_call: TRBV7-2
j_call: TRBJ2-3

cdr3_aa: CASSQETRGRWMNQETQYF
cdr3_nt: TGCGCCAGCAGCCAAGAAACCCGGGGACGGTGGATGAACCAAGAGACCCAGTACTTC
d_call: -
clone_size: -
v_call: TRBV4-3
j_call: TRBJ2-5

cdr3_aa: CASSRQGAPAEAFF
cdr3_nt: TGTGCCAGCAGTCGACAGGGGGCGCCTGCTGAAGCTTTCTTT
d_call: TRBD1
clone_size: -
v_call: TRBV6-1
j_call: TRBJ1-1

cdr3_aa: CASSNGTRSYEQYF
cdr3_nt: TGTGCCAGCAGCAACGGGACACGAAGCTACGAGCAGTACTTC
d_call: -
clone_size: -
v_call: TRBV5-5
j_call: TRBJ2-7

cdr3_aa: CASRPLLAGRETQYF
cdr3_nt: TGTGCCAGCAGGCCCCTTTTAGCGGGTCGGGAGACCCAGTACTTC
d_call: TRBD2
clone_size: -
v_call: TRBV6-1
j_call: TRBJ2-5

cdr3_aa: CAWSVPLEGGYTF
cdr3_nt: TGTGCCTGGAGTGTGCCTCTTGAGGGAGGCTACACCTTC
d_call: -
clone_size: few
v_call: TRBV30
j_call: TRBJ1-2

cdr3_aa: CASSLGLGDRTDTQYF
cdr3_nt: TGTGCCAGCAGCTTGGGTCTCGGGGATCGCACAGATACGCAGTATTTT
d_call: -
clone_size: -
v_call: TRBV5-4
j_call: TRBJ2-3

cdr3_aa: CSAPTGAKTFF
cdr3_nt: TGCAGCGCTCCTACAGGGGCGAAAACTTTCTTT
d_call: TRBD1
clone_size: -
v_call: TRBV20-1
j_call: TRBJ1-1

cdr3_aa: CASSLDSSGANVLTF
cdr3_nt: TGTGCCAGCAGTTTAGACAGCTCTGGGGCCAACGTCCTGACTTTC
d_call: -
clone_size: -
v_call: TRBV6-5
j_call: TRBJ2-6

cdr3_aa: CASTSGGQETQYF
cdr3_nt: TGTGCCAGTACTAGCGGGGGCCAAGAGACCCAGTACTTC
d_call: TRBD2
clone_size: -
v_call: TRBV28
j_call: TRBJ2-5

cdr3_aa: CASSVESGRASAYNEQFF
cdr3_nt: TGTGCCAGCAGCGTAGAAAGCGGGAGGGCCTCGGCCTACAATGAGCAGTTCTTC
d_call: TRBD2
clone_size: -
v_call: TRBV9
j_call: TRBJ2-1

cdr3_aa: CASSHTQVVYGYTF
cdr3_nt: TGTGCCAGCAGCCATACTCAGGTCGTTTATGGCTACACCTTC
d_call: -
clone_size: -
v_call: TRBV5-5
j_call: TRBJ1-2

cdr3_aa: CASSVVERSSKNIQYF
cdr3_nt: TGTGCCAGCAGCGTAGTGGAGAGGAGCAGTAAAAACATTCAGTACTTC
d_call: -
clone_size: -
v_call: TRBV9
j_call: TRBJ2-4

cdr3_aa: CATRAGAYEQYF
cdr3_nt: TGTGCCACCCGAGCAGGGGCCTACGAGCAGTACTTC
d_call: -
clone_size: -
v_call: TRBV10-3
j_call: TRBJ2-7

cdr3_aa: CASSLDTGGGTEAFF
cdr3_nt: TGCGCCAGCAGCTTGGATACAGGGGGCGGCACTGAAGCTTTCTTT
d_call: TRBD1
clone_size: few
v_call: TRBV5-1
j_call: TRBJ1-1

cdr3_aa: CASSLLAPGEQYF
cdr3_nt: TGCGCCAGCAGCTTGTTAGCGCCGGGGGAGCAGTACTTC
d_call: -
clone_size: -
v_call: TRBV5-1
j_call: TRBJ2-7

cdr3_aa: CASSYGTPSYNEQFF
cdr3_nt: TGTGCCAGCAGTTATGGGACTCCATCCTACAATGAGCAGTTCTTC
d_call: -
clone_size: -
v_call: TRBV27
j_call: TRBJ2-1

cdr3_aa: CASSPFSTDTQYF
cdr3_nt: TGTGCCAGCAGTCCCTTTAGCACAGATACGCAGTATTTT
d_call: -
clone_size: once
v_call: TRBV27
j_call: TRBJ2-3

cdr3_aa: CASSIRGGLMNEQFF
cdr3_nt: TGTGCCAGTAGTATTCGTGGGGGGCTGATGAATGAGCAGTTCTTC
d_call: -
clone_size: -
v_call: TRBV19
j_call: TRBJ2-1

cdr3_aa: CASSFPGGNQPQHF
cdr3_nt: TGTGCCAGCAGTTTTCCGGGAGGCAATCAGCCCCAGCATTTT
d_call: -
clone_size: few
v_call: TRBV28
j_call: TRBJ1-5

cdr3_aa: CASSLAGQGALGPHREQYF
cdr3_nt: TGCGCCAGCAGCTTGGCGGGACAGGGGGCGCTTGGTCCCCACCGCGAGCAGTACTTC
d_call: TRBD1
clone_size: once
v_call: TRBV5-1
j_call: TRBJ2-7

cdr3_aa: CAWSGPSGLSYEQYF
cdr3_nt: TGTGCCTGGAGCGGTCCTAGCGGGCTATCCTACGAGCAGTACTTC
d_call: TRBD2
clone_size: -
v_call: TRBV30
j_call: TRBJ2-7

cdr3_aa: CASSSSSFSGVYNEQFF
cdr3_nt: TGTGCCAGTAGTTCCTCCTCCTTTAGCGGAGTCTACAATGAGCAGTTCTTC
d_call: -
clone_size: -
v_call: TRBV19
j_call: TRBJ2-1

cdr3_aa: CASSQLAGDRVNF
cdr3_nt: TGCGCCAGCAGCCAATTAGCGGGGGACAGGGTTAACTTC
d_call: -
clone_size: -
v_call: TRBV4-3
j_call: TRBJ2-7

cdr3_aa: CASSLVRKSYNEQFF
cdr3_nt: TGTGCCAGCAGCTTGGTGCGGAAGTCCTACAATGAGCAGTTCTTC
d_call: -
clone_size: -
v_call: TRBV5-6
j_call: TRBJ2-1

cdr3_aa: CASTTGPLGVTQYF
cdr3_nt: TGTGCCAGCACCACGGGACCGCTAGGGGTGACCCAGTACTTC
d_call: -
clone_size: medium-sized
v_call: TRBV2
j_call: TRBJ2-5

cdr3_aa: CASTDSQNRGYTF
cdr3_nt: TGTGCCAGCACGGACAGTCAAAACCGGGGCTACACCTTC
d_call: -
clone_size: -
v_call: TRBV6-1
j_call: TRBJ1-2

cdr3_aa: CASSLSGTSSPDTQYF
cdr3_nt: TGCGCCAGCAGCCTCTCCGGGACATCCTCGCCAGATACGCAGTATTTT
d_call: -
clone_size: -
v_call: TRBV4-3
j_call: TRBJ2-3

cdr3_aa: CASTSGGRTSGYTF
cdr3_nt: TGTGCCAGCACCTCGGGGGGGCGAACGTCGGGCTACACCTTC
d_call: -
clone_size: -
v_call: TRBV27
j_call: TRBJ1-2

cdr3_aa: CAAGAEDANTGELFF
cdr3_nt: TGTGCCGCCGGGGCGGAGGATGCGAACACCGGGGAGCTGTTTTTT
d_call: -
clone_size: few
v_call: TRBV5-4
j_call: TRBJ2-2

cdr3_aa: CASSSPGGRETQYF
cdr3_nt: TGTGCCAGCAGCTCGCCGGGGGGGCGAGAGACCCAGTACTTC
d_call: TRBD2
clone_size: many
v_call: TRBV7-2
j_call: TRBJ2-5

cdr3_aa: CASSGWGGGLQETQYF
cdr3_nt: TGTGCCAGCAGTGGGTGGGGCGGGGGGCTTCAAGAGACCCAGTACTTC
d_call: TRBD2
clone_size: -
v_call: TRBV25-1
j_call: TRBJ2-5

cdr3_aa: CSVEVQVDGELFF
cdr3_nt: TGCAGCGTTGAGGTCCAGGTAGACGGGGAGCTGTTTTTT
d_call: -
clone_size: -
v_call: TRBV29-1
j_call: TRBJ2-2

cdr3_aa: CASTGGAYNSPLHF
cdr3_nt: TGTGCCAGCACAGGGGGCGCCTATAATTCACCCCTCCACTTT
d_call: TRBD1
clone_size: -
v_call: TRBV6-1
j_call: TRBJ1-6